The TCR beta chain under discussion was sequenced for a study of cytomegalovirus exposure and HLA in healthy donors. The PCR used 60 Vbeta and 13 Jbeta primers. Clones were sequenced by immunoSEQ multiplex PCR, and TCRdb holds only the in-frame ones, with some missing. The sample records over 85,000 clones, approximately 80% being singletons. The germline V and J ends were trimmed by 4 bases and 4 bases, with 11 bases remaining between them. The CDR3 totals 14 residues. Germline CDR1 reads SGHDN; CDR2 reads FVKESK. The TCR sequence derives from a female donor in good health and CMV-seronegative. The specimen was PBMCs. The chain recombines TRBV14 with TRBJ2-1; possible D gene TRBD2, 5 bases. Here the CDR3 reads CASSRGVLYNEQFF. The CDR3 coding sequence is TGTGCCAGCAGCCGGGGAGTTCTGTACAATGAGCAGTTCTTC. Using reference TRBV14 and TRBJ2-1 for the parts outside the CDR3, the full variable domain is EAGVTQFPSHSVIEKGQTVTLRCDPISGHDNLYWYRRVMGKEIKFLLHFVKESKQDESGMPNNRFLAERTGGTYSTLKVQPAELEDSGVYFCASSRGVLYNEQFFGPGTRLTVL.